These 29 T cell receptor beta chains were sequenced from one sample in a study of T cells in women clearing cervical HPV infection. TCRdb's copy holds only in-frame clones and misses some; the assay was immunoSEQ multiplex PCR. This sample carries some 15,000 clones, with over 9.5% going to the ten biggest clones. The sequencing input was blood buffy coat. The receptors were gathered from a woman between 18 and 75 years old with a cervical HPV16 infection that either progressed to CIN3+ or cleared (not recorded which).

With regard to this clone: The read ends 3 residues shy of where the CDR3 ends; the end is completed using the germline J gene. The chain uses TRBV18 and TRBJ1-1, with a weak D call TRBD1 (5 bases). Between the trimmed V and J ends, which lost 4 bases and 1 base, there was a span of 7 bases. The CDR3 contains 13 residues. The germline V gene has CDR1 KGHSH and CDR2 LQKENI. This CDR3 is CASSLDKNTEAFF. The CDR3 DNA, read in part, is TGTGCCAGCTCACTGGACAAGAACACTGAA.

Details on this clone: The read ends 3 residues early relative to the CDR3; the germline J gene fills the gap. The chain carries TRBV19 and TRBJ1-1; possibly TRBD1 for D (5 bases). The CDR3 covers 15 residues. The germline CDR1 and CDR2 sequences are LNHDA and SQIVND (reference sequence). V lost 9 bases, J lost 4 bases, and 21 bases lay in between. The CDR3 loop is CASRTGGGLGTEAFF. The sequenced part of the CDR3 DNA is TGTGCCAGCCGAACCGGCGGGGGTCTTGGCACTGAA.

As concerns this clone: The read comes to an end 3 residues before the CDR3 does, leaving the germline J gene to fill in the end. V and J are TRBV20-1 and TRBJ2-3; 8 bases agree with TRBD2. The V gene end was trimmed by 1 base and the J gene end by 6 bases; junction bases not matched to a gene: 9. This CDR3 region has 15 residues. Germline lookup yields CDR1 DFQATT and CDR2 SNEGSKA (reference sequence). The CDR3 is CSARGGSGVSDTQYF. The sequenced CDR3 bases are TGCAGTGCTAGAGGAGGTAGCGGGGTGTCGGATACG.

A word on this clone: The read ends 3 residues before the CDR3 terminus; that terminus is restored from the germline J gene. The rearrangement joins TRBV6-2 or TRBV6-3 to TRBJ1-2, with D unresolved. The CDR3 extends over 15 amino acids. Germline V gene data show CDR1 as MNHEY and CDR2 as SVGEGT. This CDR3 is CASSWPQRSYNDYTF. CDR3 DNA, as far as it was read: TGTGCCAGCAGTTGGCCCCAGCGCTCCTACAATGAC.

In regard to this clone: The sequence runs out 3 residues before the end of the CDR3; the remainder is reconstructed from the germline J gene. The V call is TRBV18, the J call TRBJ2-2, with 9 positions matching TRBD2. The CDR3 sequence is 18 residues long. V lost 2 bases, J lost 0 bases, and 7 bases stayed unmatched. CDR1 and CDR2 (germline): KGHSH, LQKENI. The CDR3 protein is CASSPSATSGSNTGELFF. The sequenced CDR3 bases are TGTGCCAGCTCACCATCCGCGACTAGCGGTTCGAACACCGGGGAG.

Concerning this clone itself: The read gets to within 3 residues of the CDR3 end, and the germline J gene fills in the rest. This same CDR3 is encoded by further DNA sequences in the sample. The V call is TRBV18, the J call TRBJ1-3, with a weak D call TRBD1 (6 bases). Germline CDR1 reads KGHSH; CDR2 reads LQKENI. The CDR3 is 16 residues long. V lost 5 bases to trimming and J lost 0 bases, with 14 bases between them. The part of the CDR3 DNA that was read is TGTGCCAGCTCATACCAGGGGCAGCTCTCTGGAAACACC. Translating gives CASSYQGQLSGNT. The CDR3 reads in full as CASSYQGQLSGNTIYF.

Worth noting for this clone: The read comes to an end 3 residues before the CDR3 does, leaving the germline J gene to fill in the end. The chain recombines TRBV20-1 with TRBJ2-3; D not certain. Germline assignment: CDR1 DFQATT and CDR2 SNEGSKA (reference sequence). This CDR3 contains 12 residues. CDR3 sequence: CSAGAKDRTQYF. The part of the CDR3 DNA that was read is TGCAGTGCTGGTGCGAAAGATCGGACG.

CDR3 sequence: CSVDRRGNTEAFF. Partial CDR3 DNA: TGCAGCGTTGATCGCAGGGGGAACACTGAA. This chain uses TRBV29-1 with TRBJ1-1; tentatively, D is TRBD1 (6 bases). The CDR3 end is not reached by the read, which stops 3 residues before it; the germline J gene fills it in. This CDR3 spans 13 amino acids. The V end lost 3 bases, the J end lost 1 base, and 9 bases lay between the germline ends. Germline CDR1 SQVTM, CDR2 ANQGSEA.

In the case of this clone: Coverage ceases 3 residues before the CDR3 finishes, and the germline J gene fills in the end. J is TRBJ1-5 and V is TRBV10-3; a weak D match, TRBD1 (5 bases). The CDR3 is 17 residues long. In germline, CDR1 is ENHRY, CDR2 SYGVKD. V gave up 0 bases and J gave up 4 bases, with 16 bases separating them. The CDR3 reads CAISESKGREVNQPQHF. The CDR3 bases that were read are TGTGCCATCAGTGAGTCAAAAGGCAGGGAGGTAAATCAGCCC.

A remark on this clone: From the germline J gene comes the end of the CDR3, since the read stops 3 residues before it. The chain carries TRBV6-2 or TRBV6-3 and TRBJ1-2; 8 bases align to TRBD1. The CDR3 is 14 amino acids. V lost 5 bases to trimming and J lost 7 bases; unmatched junction nucleotides: 9. Germline CDR1 and CDR2: MNHEY and SVGEGT. The sequenced CDR3 bases are TGTGCCAGCAGTCCCGCGGGACAGGTCGGTGGC. Its protein is CASSPAGQVGG. The CDR3 reads in full as CASSPAGQVGGYTF.

Concerning this clone: The read is 3 residues too short to cover the CDR3 end, so that end is filled in from the germline J gene. J is TRBJ2-2 and V is TRBV19, with 9 bases that match TRBD1. The germline CDR1 and CDR2 sequences are LNHDA and SQIVND (reference sequence). The CDR3 has 15 amino acids. The CDR3 loop is CASTLGTGTNEKLFF. The CDR3 bases that were read are TGTGCCAGTACCCTCGGGACAGGGACGAATGAAAAG.

Comments on this clone: The missing CDR3 end, 3 residues past where the read stops, is filled in from the germline J gene. V gene TRBV5-1 combines with J gene TRBJ1-1; perhaps TRBD1 as D (6 bases). Trimming took off 4 bases at V and 2 bases at J, with 12 bases between the two ends. This CDR3 has 14 residues. Germline lookup yields CDR1 SGHRS and CDR2 YFSETQ. CDR3 residues: CASSLGQKNTEAFF. CDR3 bases read: TGCGCCAGCAGCCTGGGACAAAAAAACACTGAA. Complete variable domain (other parts from reference TRBV5-1 and TRBJ1-1): KAGVTQTPRYLIKTRGQQVTLSCSPISGHRSVSWYQQTPGQGLQFLFEYFSETQRNKGNFPGRFSGRQFSNSRSEMNVSTLELGDSALYLCASSLGQKNTEAFFGQGTRLTVV.

Regarding this clone: The CDR3 end is not reached by the read, which stops 3 residues before it; the germline J gene fills it in. The genes are TRBV7-2 and TRBJ2-1; D is undetermined. This CDR3 contains 12 residues. Germline assignment: CDR1 SGHTA and CDR2 FQGNSA. With 2 bases removed from V and 6 bases from J, the gap between germline ends came to 5 bases. CDR3: CASSLSFNEQFF. CDR3 DNA (partial): TGTGCCAGCAGCTTATCGTTCAATGAG.

As for this clone: The missing CDR3 end, 3 residues past where the read stops, is filled in from the germline J gene. The V and J genes are TRBV6-4 and TRBJ2-3, with a possible D match to TRBD1 (5 bases). The CDR3 spans 16 residues. CDR1 is MRHNA and CDR2 is SNTAGT in the germline V gene. Trimming shortened V by 0 bases and J by 2 bases, and 12 bases separated the two germline ends. CDR3 sequence reads: CASSDSTDRVTDTQYF. The CDR3 DNA, read in part, is TGTGCCAGCAGTGACTCAACTGACAGAGTCACAGATACG.

A note on this clone: The read finishes 3 residues shy of the CDR3 end, and the germline J gene is used to complete it. The J gene is TRBJ2-1, the V gene TRBV11-3; 7 bases are a match to TRBD2. The germline V gene encodes CDR1 SGHNT and CDR2 YENEEA. J lost 6 bases, V lost 5 bases, and 4 bases had no gene match. CDR3 size: 13 residues. The sequenced CDR3 bases are TGTGCCAGCAGCCGGGGGGTCGTCAATGAG. It codes for CASSRGVVNE. The entire CDR3 protein is CASSRGVVNEQFF.

The part of the CDR3 DNA that was read is TGTGCCAGCTCACCGGGCAGCTCCTACGAG. It yields the protein CASSPGSSYE. The full CDR3 protein reads CASSPGSSYEQYF. The chain links TRBV18 to TRBJ2-7, with no clear D. The CDR3 is cut off 3 residues early in the read; its end comes from the germline J gene. CDR3 size: 13 residues. The V end lost 3 bases, the J end lost 0 bases, and 6 bases lay between the germline ends. Germline V gene data show CDR1 as KGHSH and CDR2 as LQKENI.

Concerning this clone itself: The read falls 3 residues short of the CDR3 end, and the missing part is taken from the germline J gene. The genes are TRBV6-1 and TRBJ2-1, with D perhaps TRBD1 (6 bases). Trimming left V 1 base short and J 2 bases short, with 12 bases between. This CDR3 has 16 amino acids. In germline, CDR1 is MNHNS, CDR2 SASEGT. CDR3 loop: CASSEGQGMPYNEQFF. CDR3 bases read: TGTGCCAGCAGTGAAGGTCAGGGGATGCCCTACAATGAG.

This chain's CDR3 is CSALPLTGPNTEAFF. Incomplete CDR3 DNA: TGCAGTGCCCTACCTTTGACAGGACCGAACACTGAA. This sequence joins TRBV20-1 and TRBJ1-1; possibly TRBD1 for D (6 bases). Read sequence stops 3 residues before the CDR3 end, and the germline J gene provides the missing end. This CDR3 is 15 amino acids long. Germline CDR1 and CDR2: DFQATT and SNEGSKA (reference sequence). Trimming left V 6 bases short and J 1 base short, with 18 bases between.

Comment on this clone: Read data end 3 residues before the CDR3 end; the end is taken from the germline J gene. V is TRBV2 and J is TRBJ2-3; D tentatively reads TRBD1 or TRBD2 (6 bases each). CDR1 is SNHLY and CDR2 is FYNNEI in the germline V gene. The CDR3 is made up of 13 amino acids. CDR3 protein: CASMGQGGQPQYF. The sequenced CDR3 bases are TGTGCCAGCATGGGTCAGGGAGGACAGCCG.

As regards this clone: Read sequence stops 3 residues before the CDR3 end, and the germline J gene provides the missing end. The chain carries TRBV20-1 and TRBJ1-4; TRBD1 agrees at 9 bases. Germline CDR1 reads DFQATT; CDR2 reads SNEGSKA (reference sequence). Trimming at V came to 1 base and at J to 8 bases, leaving 5 bases not matched to a gene. This CDR3 has 14 amino acids. CDR3 in amino acids: CSARVGQGGEKLFF. CDR3 bases read: TGCAGTGCTAGAGTGGGACAGGGAGGGGAAAAA.

In the case of this clone: Read sequence stops 3 residues before the CDR3 end, and the germline J gene provides the missing end. The V gene is TRBV30, the J gene TRBJ2-3; a possible D gene is TRBD2 (5 bases). CDR1 and CDR2 (germline): GTSNPN, SVGIG (reference sequence). This CDR3 is built from 14 residues. The chain's CDR3 is CAWSPQDLKETQYF. CDR3 DNA, as far as it was read: TGTGCCTGGAGTCCCCAGGACTTAAAAGAGACG.

In the case of this clone: The CDR3 end lies 3 residues beyond the end of the read and is filled in from the germline J gene. V usage is TRBV19 and J usage is TRBJ1-2; 9 bases agree with TRBD1. This CDR3 has 16 residues. CDR1 LNHDA and CDR2 SQIVND come from the germline V gene (reference sequence). CDR3: CASSNGQGRSTDTYTF. CDR3 bases read: TGTGCCAGTAGCAACGGACAGGGGAGAAGCACAGATACC.

With respect to this clone: Coverage ceases 3 residues before the CDR3 finishes, and the germline J gene fills in the end. The J gene is TRBJ1-3, the V gene TRBV7-3; TRBD1 might be the D (5 bases). The CDR3 runs 15 residues. Germline CDR1 and CDR2: SGHTA and FQGTGA. The V end lost 5 bases, the J end lost 3 bases, and 14 bases lay between the germline ends. CDR3 region: CASSRDGDYGNTIYF. The part of the CDR3 DNA that was read is TGTGCCAGCAGCCGAGACGGGGACTATGGAAACACC.

With respect to this clone: The CDR3 end falls 3 residues outside the read, so it is completed with the germline J gene. The chain links TRBV20-1 to TRBJ1-1, with D possibly being TRBD1 (5 bases). The CDR3 has 12 residues. Germline lookup yields CDR1 DFQATT and CDR2 SNEGSKA (reference sequence). V was clipped by 3 bases and J by 7 bases, with 12 bases between them. CDR3 protein: CSARKGVGEAFF. The DNA read from the CDR3 is TGCAGTGCTAGGAAAGGGGTGGGTGAA.

A note on this clone: The sequence runs out 3 residues before the end of the CDR3; the remainder is reconstructed from the germline J gene. The chain has TRBV2 and TRBJ2-1; TRBD2 is a possible D gene (6 bases). The CDR3 is 13 amino acids. Germline-derived CDR1 and CDR2 are SNHLY and FYNNEI. Trimming took 7 bases from V and 4 from J, leaving 11 bases between them. This CDR3 reads CASTPAGYNEQFF. The sequenced part of the CDR3 DNA is TGTGCCAGCACCCCTGCGGGGTACAATGAG.

About this clone itself: From the germline J gene comes the end of the CDR3, since the read stops 3 residues before it. The rearrangement uses TRBV6-4 and TRBJ2-1, with D possibly TRBD2 on 6 matching bases. CDR1 MRHNA and CDR2 SNTAGT come from the germline V gene. V was pared by 6 bases and J by 2 bases, with 17 bases between. CDR3 length equals 16 residues. CDR3 sequence reads: CASSQGGLGAYNEQFF. CDR3 DNA, as far as it was read: TGTGCCAGCAGCCAAGGAGGGCTAGGGGCCTACAATGAG.

For this clone: The read ends 3 residues before the CDR3 terminus; that terminus is restored from the germline J gene. This sample also contains other DNA sequences that code for the same CDR3. This chain connects TRBV2 to TRBJ1-5, with TRBD1 matching over 8 bases. The CDR3 contains 16 residues. Germline-derived CDR1 and CDR2 are SNHLY and FYNNEI. After removal of 0 bases from V and 2 bases from J, the junction contained 3 bases not matched to a gene. The DNA read from the CDR3 is TGTGCCAGCAGTGAAGCGCTGGGACAGGGCAATCAGCCC. This gives the protein CASSEALGQGNQP. The whole CDR3 is CASSEALGQGNQPQHF. The full variable domain, its missing parts supplied by reference TRBV2 and TRBJ1-5, is EPEVTQTPSHQVTQMGQEVILRCVPISNHLYFYWYRQILGQKVEFLVSFYNNEISEKSEIFDDQFSVERPDGSNFTLKIRSTKLEDSAMYFCASSEALGQGNQPQHFGDGTRLSIL.

Concerning this clone: Read coverage stops 3 residues before the CDR3 terminus; the germline J gene supplies the remainder. The chain links TRBV2 to TRBJ2-5, with 7 nucleotides matching TRBD2. The CDR3 extends over 14 amino acids. The V gene end was trimmed by 5 bases and the J gene end by 7 bases; junction bases not matched to a gene: 10. Germline-derived CDR1 and CDR2 are SNHLY and FYNNEI. The sequenced CDR3 bases are TGTGCCAGCAGTATTGGACCTCCGGGGGGGACC. This sequence encodes CASSIGPPGGT. The whole CDR3 sequence is CASSIGPPGGTQYF.

In regard to this clone: The junction shows a germline mismatch at one end, possibly a read error. The CDR3 extends 3 residues past the end of the read, so its final part is completed from the germline J gene. Within the sample, other DNA sequences also encode this same CDR3. V and J are TRBV6-1 and TRBJ1-2, with 7 bases lining up with TRBD1. The CDR3 has 13 amino acids. Germline-derived CDR1 and CDR2 are MNHNS and SASEGT. This CDR3 is CASSGQGYYGYTF. The CDR3 DNA, read in part, is TGTGCCAGCAGTGGACAGGGATATTATGGA.